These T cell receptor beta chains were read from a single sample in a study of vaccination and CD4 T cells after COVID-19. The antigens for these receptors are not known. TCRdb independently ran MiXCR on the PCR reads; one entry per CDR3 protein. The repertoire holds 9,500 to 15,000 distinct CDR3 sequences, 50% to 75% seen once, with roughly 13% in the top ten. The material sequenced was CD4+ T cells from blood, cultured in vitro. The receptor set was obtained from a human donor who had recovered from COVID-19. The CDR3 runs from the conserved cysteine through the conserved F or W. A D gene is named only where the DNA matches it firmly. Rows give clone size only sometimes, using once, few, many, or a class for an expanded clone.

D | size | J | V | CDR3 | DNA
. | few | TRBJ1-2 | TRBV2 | CASRSPGVRGESYGYTF | TGTGCCAGCAGAAGTCCTGGGGTCAGGGGCGAAAGCTATGGCTACACCTTC
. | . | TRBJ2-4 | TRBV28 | CASSLRANVAKNIQYF | TGTGCCAGCAGTCTCAGGGCAAATGTAGCCAAAAACATTCAGTACTTC
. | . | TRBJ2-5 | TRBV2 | CASNPGGPGETQYF | TGTGCCAGCAACCCTGGGGGTCCAGGAGAGACCCAGTACTTC
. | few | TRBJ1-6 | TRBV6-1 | CASTQLQSSYNSPLHF | TGTGCCAGCACCCAACTGCAGAGCTCCTATAATTCACCCCTCCACTTT
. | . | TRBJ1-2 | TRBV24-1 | CATSDLAYGYTF | TGTGCCACCAGTGATTTGGCCTATGGCTACACCTTC
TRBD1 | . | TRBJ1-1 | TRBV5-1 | CASSFGTGGVVNTEAFF | TGCGCCAGCAGCTTCGGGACAGGGGGTGTAGTAAACACTGAAGCTTTCTTT
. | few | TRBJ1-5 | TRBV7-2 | CASSQEGGSSNQPQHF | TGTGCCAGCAGCCAAGAGGGAGGGTCTAGCAATCAGCCCCAGCATTTT
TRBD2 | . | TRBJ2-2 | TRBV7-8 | CASSLNILAGGRGAGELFF | TGTGCCAGCAGCTTAAATATACTAGCGGGAGGCCGCGGGGCCGGGGAGCTGTTTTTT
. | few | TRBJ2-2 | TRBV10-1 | CASSESGAGELFF | TGCGCCAGCAGTGAGTCGGGCGCCGGGGAGCTGTTTTTT
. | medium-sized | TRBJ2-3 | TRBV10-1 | CASSQMAGADTQYF | TGCGCCAGCAGCCAAATGGCAGGCGCGGATACGCAGTATTTT
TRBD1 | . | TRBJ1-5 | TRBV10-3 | CAISDPGTDNQPQHF | TGTGCCATCAGTGACCCCGGGACAGACAATCAGCCCCAGCATTTT
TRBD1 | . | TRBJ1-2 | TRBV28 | CASRDRGIRGQGASGYTF | TGTGCCAGCAGGGATCGAGGTATACGGGGACAGGGGGCTTCTGGCTACACCTTC
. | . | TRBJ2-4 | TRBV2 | CASIRLPLSKNIQYF | TGTGCCAGCATACGTCTCCCCCTGTCCAAAAACATTCAGTACTTC
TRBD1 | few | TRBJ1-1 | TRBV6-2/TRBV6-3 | CASSETGERTAFF | TGTGCCAGCAGCGAGACAGGGGAGCGAACAGCTTTCTTT
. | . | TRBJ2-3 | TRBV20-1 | CSAHLSTDTQYF | TGCAGTGCTCACCTCAGCACAGATACGCAGTATTTT
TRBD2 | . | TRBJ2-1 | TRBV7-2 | CASRIAGYYNEQFF | TGTGCCAGTCGGATAGCGGGTTACTACAATGAGCAGTTCTTC
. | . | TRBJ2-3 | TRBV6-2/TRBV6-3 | CASSYETTTDTQYF | TGTGCCAGCAGTTACGAGACTACCACAGATACGCAGTATTTT
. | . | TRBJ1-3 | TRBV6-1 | CASTRSGRWGNTIYF | TGTGCCAGCACCAGATCGGGACGGTGGGGAAACACCATATATTTT
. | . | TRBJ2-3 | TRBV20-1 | CSAREATDTQYF | TGCAGTGCTAGGGAAGCCACAGATACGCAGTATTTT
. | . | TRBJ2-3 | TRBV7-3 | CASSFGQTTDTQYF | TGTGCCAGCAGCTTCGGACAGACCACAGATACGCAGTATTTT
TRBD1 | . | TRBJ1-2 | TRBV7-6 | CASSPEGQGIYGYTF | TGTGCCAGCAGCCCCGAAGGACAGGGAATCTATGGCTACACCTTC
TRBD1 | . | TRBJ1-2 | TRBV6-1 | CASSGRDRGNGYTF | TGTGCCAGCAGTGGCCGGGACAGGGGTAATGGCTACACCTTC